The 6 T cell receptor beta chains presented below share a single source sample, sequenced in a study of spatial heterogeneity in lung cancer. This sample's time point: blood at routine non-recurrence follow-up after resection. TCRdb recomputed calls from the 5' RACE reads with MiXCR, one row per CDR3 protein. The sample has 40,000 to 45,000 distinct CDR3 sequences; more than 20% are singletons. The sequenced sample was PBMCs, obtained at follow-up. Every receptor here comes from a female donor with early-stage non-small cell lung cancer.

As concerns this clonotype: It may be a read error: a sequence one base away is much more abundant. This CDR3 is CASSPPSSTDMQYF. CDR3 coding DNA: TGTGCCAGCTCACCACCGTCGTCGACAGATATGCAGTATTTT. The rearrangement uses TRBV18 and TRBJ2-3; D is perhaps TRBD1 (5 bases). Per germline, CDR1 KGHSH and CDR2 LQKENI. The CDR3 sequence is 14 residues long.

The rearrangement joins TRBV5-6 to TRBJ2-1; D call uncertain. V gave up 0 bases and J gave up 5 bases, with 18 bases separating them. The CDR3 is 17 residues long. From germline, CDR1 is SGHDT and CDR2 YYEEEE. CDR3: CASSLGILCYTNNEQFF. Written as DNA, the CDR3 is TGTGCCAGCAGCTTGGGTATTTTGTGTTATACCAACAATGAGCAGTTCTTC.

This clonotype was observed many times. The junction does not match germline at one end; this may be a read error. The chain couples TRBV5-1 to TRBJ2-2; D ambiguous. The CDR3 runs to 14 residues. Germline CDR1 and CDR2: SGHRS and YFSETQ. The CDR3 DNA reads TGCGCCAGCAGATTGGAACAGAACACCGGGGAGCTGTTTTTT. Translated, it gives CASRLEQNTGELFF. The full variable domain, rest sourced from reference TRBV5-1 and TRBJ2-2, is KAGVTQTPRYLIKTRGQQVTLSCSPISGHRSVSWYQQTPGQGLQFLFEYFSETQRNKGNFPGRFSGRQFSNSRSEMNVSTLELGDSALYLCASRLEQNTGELFFGEGSRLTVL.

In its sample, this clonotype was seen a few times. The chain recombines TRBV27 with TRBJ1-1; unclear D gene. CDR3 length: 14 amino acids. CDR1 and CDR2 from the germline V gene are MNHEY and SMNVEV (reference sequence). The germline V and J ends were trimmed by 6 bases and 1 base, with 12 bases remaining between them. CDR3 sequence (DNA): TGTGCCAGCAGCCCCGTCAGCTCGAACACTGAAGCTTTCTTT. Its translation is CASSPVSSNTEAFF.

The chain has TRBV29-1 and TRBJ2-1; either TRBD1 or TRBD2 may supply D (5 bases each). This CDR3 contains 19 residues. CDR1 SQVTM and CDR2 ANQGSEA come from the germline V gene. Deletions cut 4 bases from V and 0 bases from J, with 25 bases between. The CDR3 loop is CSVGGTSALRLSSYNEQFF. CDR3 in DNA: TGCAGCGTTGGAGGGACCTCTGCCCTTCGTCTAAGCTCCTACAATGAGCAGTTCTTC.

The CDR3 here is CASSFEGAGHQPQHF. The CDR3 region has the DNA TGCGCCAGCAGCTTTGAGGGGGCCGGGCATCAGCCCCAGCATTTT. The rearrangement uses TRBV5-1 and TRBJ1-5; 7 bases are shared with TRBD1. The germline V gene has CDR1 SGHRS and CDR2 YFSETQ. V trimming: 2 bases; J trimming: 5 bases; junction bases outside the gene matches: 7. The CDR3 length is 15 residues.